A single sample gave rise to the 32 T cell receptor beta chains below, sequenced in a study of OX40 agonist ivuxolimab in advanced cancers. TCRdb's copy holds only in-frame clones and misses some; the assay was immunoSEQ multiplex PCR. The sample carries tens of thousands of clones, about 81% recorded once. The sequencing used CD4+ or CD8+ T cells sorted from blood, collected in a trial of the OX40 agonist ivuxolimab. Source of these receptors: an adult with an advanced solid tumor such as melanoma, head and neck, liver or kidney cancer.

The chain carries TRBV5-1 and TRBJ1-1; the D gene is possibly TRBD1 (5 bases). V gave up 0 bases and J gave up 3 bases, with 12 bases separating them. Germline CDR1 SGHRS, CDR2 YFSETQ. This CDR3 is built from 15 residues. DNA of the CDR3: TGCGCCAGCAGCTTGGCCTGGGGCGCTGACACTGAAGCTTTCTTT. It yields the protein CASSLAWGADTEAFF.

V usage is TRBV7-9 and J usage is TRBJ2-2; D remains ambiguous. Trimming removed 1 base at V and 2 bases at J, with 5 bases between. The CDR3 covers 14 residues. Germline CDR1 SEHNR, CDR2 FQNEAQ (reference sequence). The CDR3 DNA sequence: TGTGCCAGCAGCTTAGGAATTAACACCGGGGAGCTGTTTTTT. The encoded protein is CASSLGINTGELFF.

The CDR3 DNA sequence: TGTGCCAGCAGCGCGGACAGTAGCTATGGCTACACCTTC. It yields the protein CASSADSSYGYTF. V and J are TRBV7-9 and TRBJ1-2, with a possible D match to TRBD1 (6 bases). This CDR3 spans 13 amino acids. With 5 bases removed from V and 4 bases from J, the gap between germline ends came to 11 bases. Germline V lookup: CDR1 SEHNR, CDR2 FQNEAQ (reference sequence).

The chain carries TRBV9 and TRBJ1-3; the D gene is possibly TRBD1 (5 bases). Germline CDR1 reads SGDLS; CDR2 reads YYNGEE. CDR3 size: 15 residues. With 3 bases removed from V and 3 bases from J, the gap between germline ends came to 13 bases. Written as DNA, the CDR3 is TGTGCCAGCAGCGCTCTTCCAGGGAGTGGAAACACCATATATTTT. Translating gives CASSALPGSGNTIYF.

The genes are TRBV6-7 and TRBJ2-5; TRBD1 or TRBD2 may be the D gene (6 bases each). TRBV6-7 is identified as an open reading frame with a role that is uncertain. The CDR3 is 18 residues long. Trimming removed 0 bases from V and 3 bases from J, with 20 bases in between. In DNA form, the CDR3 reads TGTGCCAGCAGTTACTCTTTTGTTTGGAGGGCAGGGGAAGAGACCCAGTACTTC. Its protein is CASSYSFVWRAGEETQYF.

The chain is built from TRBV21-1 and TRBJ2-5; the tabulated D call, TRBD2, remains unverified against the DNA. TRBV21-1 is a listed pseudogene. The length of the CDR3 is 13 residues. The DNA of the CDR3 is TGTGCCAGCGGGACTAGCGGGGATGCGACCCAGTACTTC. Translating it yields CASGTSGDATQYF.

The rearrangement links TRBV5-6 to TRBJ1-1; 7 bases align to TRBD1. Per germline, CDR1 SGHDT and CDR2 YYEEEE. This CDR3 is 14 amino acids long. V was clipped by 0 bases and J by 4 bases; unmatched bases: 3. In DNA form, the CDR3 reads TGTGCCAGCAGCTTGGTAGGGGGCGGCACTGAAGCTTTCTTT. Protein: CASSLVGGGTEAFF.

J is TRBJ1-4 and V is TRBV12-1; the D segment call TRBD1 is taken from the table without a DNA check. TRBV12-1 is recorded as a pseudogene. The CDR3 has 15 residues. The CDR3 is CAGTGTGAPNEKLFF. Written as DNA, the CDR3 is TGTGCCGGTACCGGGACAGGGGCCCCGAATGAAAAACTGTTTTTT.

The V call is TRBV20-1, the J call TRBJ2-1, with D unclear. With 6 bases removed from V and 9 bases from J, the gap between germline ends came to 9 bases. Germline CDR1 reads DFQATT; CDR2 reads SNEGSKA (reference sequence). The CDR3 has 10 amino acids. As DNA, the CDR3 is TGCAGTGCCACCAAGACTGAGCAGTTCTTC. This translates into CSATKTEQFF.

The chain carries TRBV25-1 and TRBJ2-1, with D tentatively TRBD1 or TRBD2 (5 bases each). From germline, CDR1 is MGHDK and CDR2 SYGVNS. Trimming stripped 4 bases from V and 0 bases from J, with 16 bases between. The CDR3 runs to 17 residues. CDR3 amino acids: CASSATPGRSSYNEQFF. The CDR3 bases are TGTGCCAGCAGTGCAACGCCGGGACGGAGCTCCTACAATGAGCAGTTCTTC.

The chain is built from TRBV30 and TRBJ2-7; 7 bases are shared with TRBD2. Germline-derived CDR1 and CDR2 are GTSNPN and SVGIG (reference sequence). The CDR3 sequence is 14 residues long. V was clipped by 2 bases and J by 2 bases; unmatched bases: 6. CDR3 in DNA: TGTGCCTGGAGTAAAAGACTAGCTGCCTACGAGCAGTACTTC. Protein sequence: CAWSKRLAAYEQYF.

The J gene is TRBJ2-1, the V gene TRBV14, with D unclear. V lost 3 bases to trimming and J lost 4 bases, with 10 bases between them. The CDR3 contains 14 residues. From germline, CDR1 is SGHDN and CDR2 FVKESK. CDR3 DNA: TGTGCCAGCAGCCACCGAACGCGGTACAATGAGCAGTTCTTC. It specifies CASSHRTRYNEQFF. Full variable domain (outside the CDR3, taken from reference TRBV14 and TRBJ2-1): EAGVTQFPSHSVIEKGQTVTLRCDPISGHDNLYWYRRVMGKEIKFLLHFVKESKQDESGMPNNRFLAERTGGTYSTLKVQPAELEDSGVYFCASSHRTRYNEQFFGPGTRLTVL.

This clone has just a few counts. This rearrangement joins TRBV29-1 to TRBJ2-1; D possibly corresponds to TRBD2 (6 bases). Trimming took off 0 bases at V and 6 bases at J, with 18 bases between the two ends. This CDR3 spans 16 amino acids. Germline V gene sequence: CDR1 SQVTM, CDR2 ANQGSEA. The CDR3 spells CSVEDVGTSAANEQFF. CDR3 in DNA: TGCAGCGTTGAAGACGTCGGGACTTCAGCGGCCAATGAGCAGTTCTTC.

V is TRBV5-1 and J is TRBJ2-3; possibly TRBD1 for D (6 bases). The germline CDR1 and CDR2 sequences are SGHRS and YFSETQ. This CDR3 region has 14 residues. Trimming removed 0 bases at V and 5 bases at J, with 10 bases between. CDR3 sequence reads: CASSLVGAIDTQYF. In DNA form, the CDR3 reads TGCGCCAGCAGCTTGGTGGGGGCCATAGATACGCAGTATTTT.

The chain combines TRBV27 with TRBJ1-1, with D perhaps TRBD1 (5 bases). Looked up from germline, CDR1 is MNHEY and CDR2 is SMNVEV (reference sequence). V was shortened by 6 bases and J by 4 bases, with 12 bases between the two germline ends. This CDR3 comprises 13 residues. The CDR3 loop reads CASRYGARTEAFF. CDR3 sequence (DNA): TGTGCCAGCAGGTACGGGGCGCGCACTGAAGCTTTCTTT.

The chain recombines TRBV27 with TRBJ1-5; 7 bases are a match to TRBD1. Trimming at V came to 3 bases and at J to 3 bases, leaving 8 bases not matched to a gene. Germline assignment: CDR1 MNHEY and CDR2 SMNVEV (reference sequence). The CDR3 is 16 residues long. CDR3 residues: CASSFRGRGDNQPQHF. The CDR3 DNA reads TGTGCCAGCAGTTTCAGGGGGAGAGGGGACAATCAGCCCCAGCATTTT.

The chain couples TRBV5-1 to TRBJ2-5; 8 bases are a match to TRBD2. The germline CDR1 and CDR2 sequences are SGHRS and YFSETQ. The CDR3 consists of 15 residues. After removal of 5 bases from V and 3 bases from J, the junction contained 9 bases not matched to a gene. In DNA, the CDR3 is TGCGCCAGCAGACCCCGAATAGCGGGGAAAGAGACCCAGTACTTC. Residues: CASRPRIAGKETQYF. Variable domain in full (rest from reference TRBV5-1 and TRBJ2-5): KAGVTQTPRYLIKTRGQQVTLSCSPISGHRSVSWYQQTPGQGLQFLFEYFSETQRNKGNFPGRFSGRQFSNSRSEMNVSTLELGDSALYLCASRPRIAGKETQYFGPGTRLLVL.

This chain uses TRBV19 with TRBJ2-7, with D possibly being TRBD1 (5 bases). There are 13 residues in the CDR3. V lost 10 bases, J lost 3 bases, and 16 bases lay in between. The germline V gene has CDR1 LNHDA and CDR2 SQIVND (reference sequence). The CDR3 nucleotides read TGTGCCACTTTAGACAGCAACCTCTACGAGCAGTACTTC. This sequence encodes CATLDSNLYEQYF.

The V gene is TRBV10-3, the J gene TRBJ1-1; 9 nucleotides align to TRBD1. Germline V gene data show CDR1 as ENHRY and CDR2 as SYGVKD. Losses at the gene ends were 6 bases for V and 5 bases for J; bases not matched to a gene: 10. The CDR3 sequence is 15 residues long. CDR3 protein: CAISKGQGEGTEAFF. The DNA of the CDR3 is TGTGCCATCAGCAAGGGACAGGGAGAAGGAACTGAAGCTTTCTTT.

The rearrangement uses TRBV2 and TRBJ1-1; TRBD1 might be the D (6 bases). The CDR3 extends over 15 amino acids. Germline-derived CDR1 and CDR2 are SNHLY and FYNNEI. V was cut by 7 bases and J by 3 bases, with 18 bases left in between. CDR3 DNA sequence: TGTGCCAGCACAAGGGGGGGACTCGGGGACACTGAAGCTTTCTTT. It codes for CASTRGGLGDTEAFF. The variable domain in full, with the rest retrieved from reference TRBV2 and TRBJ1-1, is EPEVTQTPSHQVTQMGQEVILRCVPISNHLYFYWYRQILGQKVEFLVSFYNNEISEKSEIFDDQFSVERPDGSNFTLKIRSTKLEDSAMYFCASTRGGLGDTEAFFGQGTRLTVV.

To note about this clone: The same CDR3 also results from other DNA sequences found in this sample. The V gene is TRBV28, the J gene TRBJ1-3; D not certain. CDR1 and CDR2 (germline): MDHEN, SYDVKM. Trimming cost V 3 bases and J 4 bases, with 10 bases left between them. The CDR3 length is 14 residues. CDR3 bases: TGTGCCAGCAGTTTTCGGACGGGGGGAAACACCATATATTTT. The encoded protein is CASSFRTGGNTIYF.

This rearrangement joins TRBV6-6 to TRBJ2-3; D unresolved. Trimming stripped 6 bases from V and 4 bases from J, with 11 bases between. The germline gives CDR1 MNHNY, CDR2 SVGAGI (reference sequence). This CDR3 region has 13 residues. In nucleotides, the CDR3 is TGTGCCAGCAGCCCGGCTACGCCAGATACGCAGTATTTT. Amino acid sequence: CASSPATPDTQYF.

This clone was seen only a few times. The chain has TRBV6-1 and TRBJ1-1; D remains unclear. The CDR3 runs 13 residues. Germline V CDR1 and CDR2: MNHNS, SASEGT. V lost 5 bases and J lost 5, with 12 bases in between. This chain's CDR3 is CASSSEGFTEAFF. The CDR3 DNA sequence: TGTGCCAGCAGTTCGGAGGGTTTTACTGAAGCTTTCTTT.

The chain uses TRBV5-5 and TRBJ1-4; D gene unclear. Germline V gives CDR1 SGHKS, CDR2 YYEKEE (reference sequence). Trimming left V 2 bases short and J 8 bases short, with 13 bases between. This CDR3 is built from 14 residues. The DNA of the CDR3 is TGTGCCAGCAGCTTCGCGGGAAACGACGAAAAACTGTTTTTT. Its translation: CASSFAGNDEKLFF.

The chain has TRBV28 and TRBJ1-2; D gene uncertain. The CDR3 contains 15 residues. V was trimmed by 3 bases and J by 4 bases, leaving 15 bases between them. The germline gives CDR1 MDHEN, CDR2 SYDVKM. CDR3 sequence reads: CASSFGSGSSYGYTF. The DNA for the CDR3 is TGTGCCAGCAGTTTTGGGTCTGGCAGTTCCTATGGCTACACCTTC.

J is TRBJ2-5 and V is TRBV11-2, with D perhaps TRBD1 (5 bases). Between the trimmed V and J ends, which lost 1 base and 5 bases, there was a span of 17 bases. Germline V gene lookup returns CDR1 SGHAT and CDR2 FQNNGV. CDR3 length equals 16 residues. CDR3 protein: CASSLAVSRARETQYF. In nucleotides, the CDR3 is TGTGCCAGCAGCTTAGCGGTTTCCAGGGCACGGGAGACCCAGTACTTC.

V is TRBV4-2 and J is TRBJ1-4, with a weak D call TRBD1 (5 bases). The CDR3 runs 14 residues. From germline, CDR1 is LGHNA and CDR2 YNFKEQ. With 6 bases removed from V and 8 bases from J, the gap between germline ends came to 16 bases. The CDR3 sequence: CASSPRAQGEKLFF. DNA for the CDR3: TGTGCCAGCAGTCCTAGGGCGCAGGGAGAAAAACTGTTTTTT.

This chain links TRBV2 with TRBJ2-1; D uncertain. The CDR3 spans 15 residues. V was pared by 0 bases and J by 8 bases, with 14 bases between. CDR1 and CDR2 (germline): SNHLY, FYNNEI. CDR3 sequence: CASSEAGPGAHEQFF. The CDR3, as DNA: TGTGCCAGCAGTGAAGCAGGGCCCGGAGCGCATGAGCAGTTCTTC.

V usage is TRBV9 and J usage is TRBJ1-6; D not resolved. Trimming took 0 bases from V and 0 from J, leaving 7 bases between them. The CDR3 totals 16 residues. The germline V gene encodes CDR1 SGDLS and CDR2 YYNGEE. The CDR3: CASSVDWGSYNSPLHF. The CDR3 bases are TGTGCCAGCAGCGTAGATTGGGGCTCCTATAATTCACCCCTCCACTTT.

V and J are TRBV10-2 and TRBJ1-3; D ambiguous. The germline V gene encodes CDR1 WSHSY and CDR2 SAAADI. V shed 4 bases and J shed 0 bases, with 10 bases lying between them. The CDR3 runs to 15 residues. The CDR3 nucleotides read TGCGCCAGCAGTGTAGATGGCGGCTCTGGAAACACCATATATTTT. Translation: CASSVDGGSGNTIYF.

This chain uses TRBV5-1 with TRBJ2-2; TRBD1 is a possible D gene (7 bases). CDR1 and CDR2 (germline): SGHRS, YFSETQ. The germline V and J ends were trimmed by 2 bases and 6 bases, with 11 bases remaining between them. CDR3 size: 14 residues. The CDR3 DNA is TGCGCCAGCAGCTTACAGGGGAGGCCCGGGGAGCTGTTTTTT. This sequence encodes CASSLQGRPGELFF.

This clone was seen just once. The chain is built from TRBV7-2 and TRBJ1-2; D uncertain. This CDR3 has 14 residues. V lost 3 bases, J lost 1 base, and 9 bases lay in between. Germline CDR1 reads SGHTA; CDR2 reads FQGNSA. The CDR3 DNA reads TGTGCCAGCAGCTTTTCCAGGATTAACTATGGCTACACCTTC. Translation: CASSFSRINYGYTF.